This TCR gamma chain was retrieved from a study of Vδ1+ human thymocytes. Study results and caveats: Highly polyclonal TRG and TRD repertoires with Gaussian CDR3 length distributions appeared in thymus.

Alphabeta T cells were depleted, then CD3+ Vdelta1+ Vdelta2- thymocytes were FACS-sorted. Vdelta1+ thymocyte sorts reached between roughly 96% and 99.6% purity. The template was reverse-transcribed extracted RNA. The CDR3 regions were amplified by multiplex PCR from V-gene primers to a constant-region primer. TCRdb re-called the multiplex PCR reads via CATT. The sample contains some 37,000 gamma-chain clones, about 19% of which appear only once. The V gene's germline CDR1 is GITISATS and CDR2 ISYDGTV (reference sequence). The V gene end was trimmed by 2 bases and the J gene end by 3 bases; junction bases not matched to a gene: 7. The CDR3 has 14 amino acids. As for this clone: As yet, its antigen is unknown.

This chain links TRGV9 with TRGJ1 or TRGJ2. The receptor comes from a girl under two years old who had congenital heart surgery. What was sequenced was Vdelta1+ gamma-delta thymocytes from the thymus. Sample subset: FACS-sorted CD3+ TCRalphabeta- TCRVdelta1+ TCRVdelta2- thymocytes. The CDR3: CALWEAHRYYKKLF. In nucleotides, the CDR3 is TGTGCCTTGTGGGAGGCGCATCGTTATTATAAGAAACTCTTT.